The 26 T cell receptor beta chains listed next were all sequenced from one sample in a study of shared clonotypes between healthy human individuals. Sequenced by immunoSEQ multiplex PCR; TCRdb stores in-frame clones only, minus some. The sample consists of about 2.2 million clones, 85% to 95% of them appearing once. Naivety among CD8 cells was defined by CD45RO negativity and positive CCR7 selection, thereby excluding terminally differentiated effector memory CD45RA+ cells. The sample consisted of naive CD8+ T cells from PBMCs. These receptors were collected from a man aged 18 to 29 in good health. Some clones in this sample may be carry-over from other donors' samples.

The CDR3 region is CASSPRMAGWPYEQYF. CDR3 nucleotide sequence: TGTGCCAGCAGTCCGAGGATGGCGGGCTGGCCCTACGAGCAGTACTTC. This chain uses TRBV28 with TRBJ2-7; D is perhaps TRBD2 (5 bases). Germline V lookup: CDR1 MDHEN, CDR2 SYDVKM. CDR3 length: 16 residues. V lost 5 bases and J lost 2, with 19 bases in between.

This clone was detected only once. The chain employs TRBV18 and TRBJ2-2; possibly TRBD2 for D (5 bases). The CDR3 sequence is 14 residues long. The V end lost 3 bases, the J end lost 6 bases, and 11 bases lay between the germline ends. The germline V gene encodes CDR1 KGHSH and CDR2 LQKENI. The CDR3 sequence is CASSPREAPGELFF. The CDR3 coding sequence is TGTGCCAGCTCACCCCGGGAAGCCCCCGGGGAGCTGTTTTTT.

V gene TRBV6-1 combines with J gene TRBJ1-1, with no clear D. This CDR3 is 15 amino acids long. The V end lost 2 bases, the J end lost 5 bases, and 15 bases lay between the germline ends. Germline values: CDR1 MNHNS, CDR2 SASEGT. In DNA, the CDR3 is TGTGCCAGCAGTGAAAGTCTCTGGGCCACTACTGAAGCTTTCTTT. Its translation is CASSESLWATTEAFF.

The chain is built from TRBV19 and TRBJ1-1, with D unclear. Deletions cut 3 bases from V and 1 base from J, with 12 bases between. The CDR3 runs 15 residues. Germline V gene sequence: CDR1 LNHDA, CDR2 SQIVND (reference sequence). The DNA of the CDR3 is TGTGCCAGTAGTATTACCCTCCCGGCGAACACTGAAGCTTTCTTT. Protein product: CASSITLPANTEAFF.

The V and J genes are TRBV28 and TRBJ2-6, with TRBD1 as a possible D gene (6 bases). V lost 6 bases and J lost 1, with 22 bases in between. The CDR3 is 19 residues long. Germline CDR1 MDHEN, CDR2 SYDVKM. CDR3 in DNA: TGTGCCAGCAGGGAGACAGGCAACCAGCGGATTTCTGGGGCCAACGTCCTGACTTTC. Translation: CASRETGNQRISGANVLTF.

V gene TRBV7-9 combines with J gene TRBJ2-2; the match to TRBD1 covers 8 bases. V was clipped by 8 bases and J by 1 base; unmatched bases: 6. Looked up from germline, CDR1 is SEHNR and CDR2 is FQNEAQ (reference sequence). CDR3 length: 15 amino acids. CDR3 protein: CASFPGTGNTGELFF. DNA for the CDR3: TGTGCCAGCTTCCCCGGGACAGGGAACACCGGGGAGCTGTTTTTT.

DNA for the CDR3: TGTGCCACCAGCAGAGAACCGGGGAAAGAGACCCAGTACTTC. Residues: CATSREPGKETQYF. This chain joins TRBV15 and TRBJ2-5, with TRBD2 as a possible D gene (5 bases). CDR3 length: 14 amino acids. V was pared by 0 bases and J by 3 bases, with 8 bases between. Germline CDR1 is LNHNV and CDR2 is YYDKDF (reference sequence).

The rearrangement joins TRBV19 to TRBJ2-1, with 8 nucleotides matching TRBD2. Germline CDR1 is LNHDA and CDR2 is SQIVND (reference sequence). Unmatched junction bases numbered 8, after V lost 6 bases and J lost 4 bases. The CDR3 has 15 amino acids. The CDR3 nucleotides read TGTGCCAGTAGGGGATCTGCTAGCGGGTACAATGAGCAGTTCTTC. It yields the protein CASRGSASGYNEQFF.

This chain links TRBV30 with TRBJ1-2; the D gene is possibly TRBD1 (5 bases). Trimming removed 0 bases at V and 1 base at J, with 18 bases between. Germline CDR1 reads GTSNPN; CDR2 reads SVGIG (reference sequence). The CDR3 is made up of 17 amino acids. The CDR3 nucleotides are TGTGCCTGGAGTGTATCCAAGCCCCGACAGCGTAACTATGGCTACACCTTC. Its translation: CAWSVSKPRQRNYGYTF.

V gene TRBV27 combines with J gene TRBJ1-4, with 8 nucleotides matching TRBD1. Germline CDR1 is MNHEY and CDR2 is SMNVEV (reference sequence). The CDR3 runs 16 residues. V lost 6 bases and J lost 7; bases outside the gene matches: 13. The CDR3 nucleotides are TGTGCCAGCAGCCGGTCCAACGGACAGGGAGGTGAAAAACTGTTTTTT. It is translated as CASSRSNGQGGEKLFF. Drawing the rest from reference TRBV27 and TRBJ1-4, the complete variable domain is EAQVTQNPRYLITVTGKKLTVTCSQNMNHEYMSWYRQDPGLGLRQIYYSMNVEVTDKGDVPEGYKVSRKEKRNFPLILESPSPNQTSLYFCASSRSNGQGGEKLFFGSGTQLSVL.

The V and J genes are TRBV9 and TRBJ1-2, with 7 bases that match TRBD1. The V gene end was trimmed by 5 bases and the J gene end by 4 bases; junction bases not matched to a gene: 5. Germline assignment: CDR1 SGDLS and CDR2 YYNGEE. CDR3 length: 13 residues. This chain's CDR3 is CASRGGVGYGYTF. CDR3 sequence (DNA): TGTGCCAGCAGAGGGGGCGTCGGCTATGGCTACACCTTC.

The CDR3 nucleotides are TGCGCCAGCAGCCAAGATCGCCGGACAGGGCATTACGAGCAGTACTTC. Its protein product is CASSQDRRTGHYEQYF. This chain uses TRBV4-3 with TRBJ2-7; 8 nucleotides line up with TRBD1. V lost 0 bases and J lost 4; bases outside the gene matches: 8. The CDR3 is made up of 16 amino acids. Germline CDR1 LGHNA, CDR2 YSLEER.

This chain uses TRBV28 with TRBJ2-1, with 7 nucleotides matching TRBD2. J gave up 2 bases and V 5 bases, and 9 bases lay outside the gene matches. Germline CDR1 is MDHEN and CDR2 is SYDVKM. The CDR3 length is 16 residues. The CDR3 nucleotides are TGTGCCAGCAGTGCACCCTCTGGGGGGGCCTACAATGAGCAGTTCTTC. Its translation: CASSAPSGGAYNEQFF.

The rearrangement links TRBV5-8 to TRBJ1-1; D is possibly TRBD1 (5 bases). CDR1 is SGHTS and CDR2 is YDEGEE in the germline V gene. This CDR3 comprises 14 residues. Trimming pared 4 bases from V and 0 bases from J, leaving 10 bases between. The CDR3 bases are TGTGCCAGCAGCCCCGGGACGATGAACACTGAAGCTTTCTTT. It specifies CASSPGTMNTEAFF.

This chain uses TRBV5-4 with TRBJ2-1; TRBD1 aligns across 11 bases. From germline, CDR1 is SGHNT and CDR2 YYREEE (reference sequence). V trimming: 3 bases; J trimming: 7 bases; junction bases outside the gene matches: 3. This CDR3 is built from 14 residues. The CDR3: CASSWDRGRNEQFF. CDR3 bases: TGTGCCAGCAGCTGGGACAGGGGGAGGAATGAGCAGTTCTTC. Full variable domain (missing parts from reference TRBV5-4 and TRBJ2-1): ETGVTQSPTHLIKTRGQQVTLRCSSQSGHNTVSWYQQALGQGPQFIFQYYREEENGRGNFPPRFSGLQFPNYSSELNVNALELDDSALYLCASSWDRGRNEQFFGPGTRLTVL.

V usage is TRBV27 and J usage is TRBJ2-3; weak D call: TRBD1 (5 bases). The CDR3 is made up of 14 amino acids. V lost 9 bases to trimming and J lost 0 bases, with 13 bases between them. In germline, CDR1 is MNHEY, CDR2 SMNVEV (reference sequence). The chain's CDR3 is CASKLQGSTDTQYF. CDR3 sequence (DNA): TGTGCCAGTAAACTGCAGGGTAGCACAGATACGCAGTATTTT.

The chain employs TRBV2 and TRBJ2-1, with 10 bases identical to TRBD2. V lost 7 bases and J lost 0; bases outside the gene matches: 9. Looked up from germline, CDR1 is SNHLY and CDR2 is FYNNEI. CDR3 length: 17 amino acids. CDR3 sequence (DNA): TGTGCCAGCACCGGCCCCACTAGCGGGATCTCCTACAATGAGCAGTTCTTC. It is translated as CASTGPTSGISYNEQFF.

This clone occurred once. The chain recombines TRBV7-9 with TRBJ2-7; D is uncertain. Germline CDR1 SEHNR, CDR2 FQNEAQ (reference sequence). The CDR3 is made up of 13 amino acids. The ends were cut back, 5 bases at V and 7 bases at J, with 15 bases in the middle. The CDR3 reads CASSQQAMEEQYF. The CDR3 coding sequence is TGTGCCAGCAGCCAACAAGCCATGGAGGAGCAGTACTTC.

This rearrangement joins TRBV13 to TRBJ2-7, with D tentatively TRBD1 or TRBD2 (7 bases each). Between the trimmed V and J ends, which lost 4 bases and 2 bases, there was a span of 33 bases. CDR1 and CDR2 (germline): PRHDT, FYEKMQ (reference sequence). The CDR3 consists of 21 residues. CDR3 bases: TGTGCCAGCAGCTCGACCTCATCCAGGGGGGGATTCGGAAGGTTACCCTACGAGCAGTACTTC. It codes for CASSSTSSRGGFGRLPYEQYF.

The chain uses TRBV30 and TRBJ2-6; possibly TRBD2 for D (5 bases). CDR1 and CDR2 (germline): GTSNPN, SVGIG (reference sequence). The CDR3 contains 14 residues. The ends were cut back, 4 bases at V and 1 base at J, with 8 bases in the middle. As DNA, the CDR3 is TGTGCCTGGACCACGGGGTCTGGGGCCAACGTCCTGACTTTC. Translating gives CAWTTGSGANVLTF.

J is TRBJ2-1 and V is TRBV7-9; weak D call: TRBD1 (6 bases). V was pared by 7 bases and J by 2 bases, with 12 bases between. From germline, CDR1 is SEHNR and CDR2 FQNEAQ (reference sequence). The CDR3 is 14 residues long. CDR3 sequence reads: CASTGTTTYNEQFF. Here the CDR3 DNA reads TGTGCCAGCACCGGGACAACGACCTACAATGAGCAGTTCTTC.

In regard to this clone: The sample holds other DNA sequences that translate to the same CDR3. CDR3 in DNA: TGTGCCAGCAGCTTAAAGGGCGTCGAGCAGTACTTC. It encodes CASSLKGVEQYF. This chain links TRBV5-4 with TRBJ2-7; D is unclear. This CDR3 is 12 amino acids long. Looked up from germline, CDR1 is SGHNT and CDR2 is YYREEE (reference sequence). V was shortened by 2 bases and J by 6 bases, with 9 bases between the two germline ends.

CDR3 in DNA: TGTGCCAGCAGCTTAGACTGGGACCGTCCGATGTATGGCTACACCTTC. As protein: CASSLDWDRPMYGYTF. The chain recombines TRBV7-2 with TRBJ1-2; D is possibly TRBD1 (5 bases). V lost 1 base and J lost 5, with 17 bases in between. The CDR3 totals 16 residues. In germline, CDR1 is SGHTA, CDR2 FQGNSA.

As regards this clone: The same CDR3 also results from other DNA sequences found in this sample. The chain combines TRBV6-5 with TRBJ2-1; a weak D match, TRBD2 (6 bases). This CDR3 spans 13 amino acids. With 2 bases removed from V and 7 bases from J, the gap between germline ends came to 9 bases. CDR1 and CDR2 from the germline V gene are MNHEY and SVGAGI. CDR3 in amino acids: CASSYPEGNEQFF. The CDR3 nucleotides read TGTGCCAGCAGTTACCCGGAGGGGAATGAGCAGTTCTTC.

Here the CDR3 reads CASSSGNTAYQPQHF. The CDR3 DNA follows: TGTGCCAGCAGCTCAGGAAATACAGCCTATCAGCCCCAGCATTTT. J is TRBJ1-5 and V is TRBV7-9; D unclear. The CDR3 sequence is 15 residues long. Deletions cut 4 bases from V and 5 bases from J, with 15 bases between. The V gene's germline CDR1 is SEHNR and CDR2 FQNEAQ (reference sequence).

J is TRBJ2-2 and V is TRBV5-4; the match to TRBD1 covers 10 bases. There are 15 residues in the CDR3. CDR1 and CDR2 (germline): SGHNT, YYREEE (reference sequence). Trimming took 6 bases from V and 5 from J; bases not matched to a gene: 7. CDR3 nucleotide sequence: TGTGCCAGCATCGACGGACAGGGGGGGACCGGGGAGCTGTTTTTT. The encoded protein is CASIDGQGGTGELFF.